Presented here are 22 T cell receptor beta chains from one specimen sequenced in a study of blood T cell repertoires in COVID-19. The method was immunoSEQ multiplex PCR; TCRdb's version includes in-frame clones alone and lacks a portion of them. The table has approximately 150,000 clones, around 80% seen once; the top ten hold 8.4%. The source material was peripheral blood. These TCRs come from a woman aged 70-85 years with acute or convalescent COVID-19.

The chain links TRBV4-3 to TRBJ1-6; 9 nucleotides line up with TRBD1. V lost 4 bases, J lost 3 bases, and 4 bases stayed unmatched. Germline CDR1 reads LGHNA; CDR2 reads YSLEER. The CDR3 runs to 16 residues. The CDR3 DNA is TGCGCCAGCAGCCCCACGGACAGGGGCTATAATTCACCCCTCCACTTT. Translation: CASSPTDRGYNSPLHF.

This clone was observed a few times. The chain employs TRBV19 and TRBJ1-1, with D perhaps TRBD1 (6 bases). The germline CDR1 and CDR2 sequences are LNHDA and SQIVND (reference sequence). The CDR3 loop spans 18 amino acids. The V gene lost 2 bases and the J gene lost 0 bases, with 19 bases spanning the gap. The CDR3 DNA reads TGTGCCAGTAGTATAATTAGGACAGACAAAGTAATGAACACTGAAGCTTTCTTT. It translates to CASSIIRTDKVMNTEAFF. Using reference TRBV19 and TRBJ1-1 for the parts outside the CDR3, the full variable domain is DGGITQSPKYLFRKEGQNVTLSCEQNLNHDAMYWYRQDPGQGLRLIYYSQIVNDFQKGDIAEGYSVSREKKESFPLTVTSAQKNPTAFYLCASSIIRTDKVMNTEAFFGQGTRLTVV.

This clone was detected once. The rearrangement links TRBV11-2 to TRBJ2-5; unclear D gene. Trimming removed 0 bases at V and 2 bases at J, with 10 bases between. From germline, CDR1 is SGHAT and CDR2 FQNNGV. This CDR3 has 15 amino acids. For the CDR3, the DNA is TGTGCCAGCAGCTTAGAGTACGGAGCACAAGAGACCCAGTACTTC. Residues: CASSLEYGAQETQYF.

The rearrangement links TRBV19 to TRBJ2-3; D is possibly TRBD2 (7 bases). This CDR3 spans 15 amino acids. Germline loops: CDR1 LNHDA, CDR2 SQIVND (reference sequence). Deletions cut 3 bases from V and 7 bases from J, with 17 bases between. The CDR3 is CASSIRGAGSHTQYF. In DNA form, the CDR3 reads TGTGCCAGTAGTATTCGGGGGGCCGGGAGTCATACGCAGTATTTT.

This chain links TRBV29-1 with TRBJ1-1; D is perhaps TRBD1 (6 bases). CDR1 is SQVTM and CDR2 is ANQGSEA in the germline V gene. The CDR3 consists of 14 residues. CDR3 residues: CTRVRGAMNTEAFF. In nucleotides, the CDR3 is TGCACCCGGGTTCGGGGGGCCATGAACACTGAAGCTTTCTTT.

The V and J genes are TRBV21-1 and TRBJ2-3; TRBD1, as called in the table, went unchecked against the DNA. TRBV21-1 is a pseudogene segment. The CDR3 extends over 16 amino acids. In DNA form, the CDR3 reads TGTGCCAGCAGCGAAAACGGTTTCACAGGCACAGATACGCAGTATTTT. Protein product: CASSENGFTGTDTQYF.

The rearrangement uses TRBV6-4 and TRBJ2-2; 10 bases map to TRBD2. Germline V gene lookup returns CDR1 MRHNA and CDR2 SNTAGT. This CDR3 has 15 amino acids. V lost 5 bases and J lost 3; bases outside the gene matches: 3. The CDR3 here is CASSPSGGDTGELFF. The CDR3, as DNA: TGTGCCAGCAGTCCCAGCGGGGGGGACACCGGGGAGCTGTTTTTT.

The chain couples TRBV29-1 to TRBJ2-7, with 9 bases identical to TRBD1. CDR1 and CDR2 from the germline V gene are SQVTM and ANQGSEA. This CDR3 comprises 13 residues. The V and J ends lost 7 bases and 2 bases, in that order; junction bases with no gene match: 6. The CDR3: CSGRDREAYEQYF. The CDR3 bases are TGCAGCGGCCGGGACAGGGAAGCCTACGAGCAGTACTTC.

J is TRBJ2-3 and V is TRBV3-1 (or the pseudogene TRBV3-2); 10 bases match TRBD2. V was clipped by 1 base and J by 4 bases; unmatched bases: 2. The CDR3 length is 15 residues. Germline CDR1 reads LGHDT; CDR2 reads YNNKEL (reference sequence). The chain's CDR3 is CASSQVSGRSDTQYF. DNA for the CDR3: TGTGCCAGCAGCCAAGTTAGCGGGAGGTCAGATACGCAGTATTTT.

The chain links TRBV9 to TRBJ1-1; a weak D match, TRBD1 (6 bases). Trimming left V 0 bases short and J 1 base short, with 7 bases between. The CDR3 contains 14 residues. In germline, CDR1 is SGDLS, CDR2 YYNGEE. For the CDR3, the DNA is TGTGCCAGCAGCGTAGAGGGACAGAACACTGAAGCTTTCTTT. Protein: CASSVEGQNTEAFF.

The chain recombines TRBV28 with TRBJ1-1, with D tentatively TRBD1 (5 bases). Looked up from germline, CDR1 is MDHEN and CDR2 is SYDVKM. The CDR3 is 17 amino acids. The V gene lost 6 bases and the J gene lost 0 bases, with 20 bases spanning the gap. Here the CDR3 reads CASSDPPGVSMNTEAFF. The CDR3 DNA is TGTGCCAGCAGCGACCCTCCGGGGGTTTCCATGAACACTGAAGCTTTCTTT.

The rearrangement uses TRBV29-1 and TRBJ2-3; 7 bases agree with TRBD2. V dropped 6 bases and J dropped 0; count of bases not matched to a gene: 6. Germline CDR1 SQVTM, CDR2 ANQGSEA. The CDR3 has 14 amino acids. This CDR3 is CSVQAGPSTDTQYF. CDR3 DNA: TGCAGCGTACAAGCGGGACCTAGCACAGATACGCAGTATTTT.

The V call is TRBV7-2, the J call TRBJ2-7, with a weak D call TRBD2 (6 bases). CDR3 length equals 13 residues. Germline V gives CDR1 SGHTA, CDR2 FQGNSA. Between the trimmed V and J ends, which lost 0 bases and 7 bases, there was a span of 10 bases. CDR3 nucleotide sequence: TGTGCCAGCAGCTTAGCGCCCCGGGGGGAGCAGTACTTC. This gives the protein CASSLAPRGEQYF.

This clone was seen a few times. V gene TRBV7-2 combines with J gene TRBJ2-3, with D perhaps TRBD2 (6 bases). This CDR3 is 13 amino acids long. Germline CDR1 is SGHTA and CDR2 is FQGNSA. Trimming removed 4 bases at V and 6 bases at J, with 11 bases between. The CDR3: CASSSPGRDTQYF. The CDR3 DNA sequence: TGTGCCAGCAGCTCCCCGGGGAGGGATACGCAGTATTTT.

The chain joins TRBV27 to TRBJ2-1; 10 bases are shared with TRBD2. In germline, CDR1 is MNHEY, CDR2 SMNVEV (reference sequence). The CDR3 runs 15 residues. V shed 5 bases and J 5 bases; nucleotides not matched to a gene: 6. CDR3 nucleotide sequence: TGTGCCAGCAGTCCTACTAGCGGGATCCACAATGAGCAGTTCTTC. This codes for CASSPTSGIHNEQFF.

This sequence joins TRBV6-2 or TRBV6-3 and TRBJ2-3; 12 positions agree with TRBD2. Trimming removed 5 bases from V and 5 bases from J; junction bases left unmatched: 5. CDR3 size: 15 residues. Looked up from germline, CDR1 is MNHEY and CDR2 is SVGEGT. In DNA, the CDR3 is TGTGCCAGCAGTATCCTAGCGGGGGGGCTAGATACGCAGTATTTT. Translation: CASSILAGGLDTQYF.

The chain has TRBV28 and TRBJ2-3, with D possibly matching TRBD2 (5 bases). Per germline, CDR1 MDHEN and CDR2 SYDVKM. The V end lost 7 bases, the J end lost 1 base, and 9 bases lay between the germline ends. The length of the CDR3 is 13 residues. Here the CDR3 reads CASTSMGTDTQYF. The CDR3 region has the DNA TGTGCCAGCACTAGCATGGGCACAGATACGCAGTATTTT.

V usage is TRBV24-1 and J usage is TRBJ2-1; a weak D match, TRBD2 (5 bases). With 1 base removed from V and 0 bases from J, the gap between germline ends came to 9 bases. The CDR3 has 16 amino acids. The germline V gene has CDR1 KGHDR and CDR2 SFDVKD. In DNA, the CDR3 is TGTGCCACCAGTGATTTTACGGGGAGCTCCTACAATGAGCAGTTCTTC. Protein: CATSDFTGSSYNEQFF.

A word on this clone: This clone may be a read error of a much larger clone one base away. J is TRBJ1-1 and V is TRBV12-3 or TRBV12-4; weak D call: TRBD1 (6 bases). The CDR3 length is 13 residues. Trimming pared 5 bases from V and 2 bases from J, leaving 9 bases between. The DNA for the CDR3 is TGTGCCAGCAGTGGACAGATAAACACTGAAGCTTTCTTT. Translation: CASSGQINTEAFF.

The V call is TRBV30, the J call TRBJ2-7, with D possibly TRBD2 on 6 matching bases. The CDR3 has 14 amino acids. Germline assignment: CDR1 GTSNPN and CDR2 SVGIG (reference sequence). V lost 0 bases, J lost 2 bases, and 11 bases lay in between. The CDR3 sequence is CAWSVGGGAYEQYF. CDR3 bases: TGTGCCTGGAGTGTTGGGGGAGGAGCCTACGAGCAGTACTTC.

The chain recombines TRBV5-8 with TRBJ1-4; maybe TRBD1 (5 bases). CDR3 size: 15 residues. V was shortened by 2 bases and J by 3 bases, with 11 bases between the two germline ends. The germline gives CDR1 SGHTS, CDR2 YDEGEE. Written as DNA, the CDR3 is TGTGCCAGCAGCTTAAGATCGACAGCTAATGAAAAACTGTTTTTT. Translated, it gives CASSLRSTANEKLFF. The full variable domain, with the rest looked up from reference TRBV5-8 and TRBJ1-4, is EAGVTQSPTHLIKTRGQQATLRCSPISGHTSVYWYQQALGLGLQFLLWYDEGEERNRGNFPPRFSGRQFPNYSSELNVNALELEDSALYLCASSLRSTANEKLFFGSGTQLSVL.

This chain joins TRBV6-2 or TRBV6-3 and TRBJ2-7; 7 bases agree with TRBD1. The germline V gene encodes CDR1 MNHEY and CDR2 SVGEGT. V was clipped by 0 bases and J by 3 bases; unmatched bases: 5. CDR3 length: 15 residues. The CDR3 loop is CASSYSTGSNYEQYF. In DNA, the CDR3 is TGTGCCAGCAGTTACTCGACAGGGTCTAACTACGAGCAGTACTTC.